One sample yielded the 7 T cell receptor beta chains listed below, sequenced in a study of identifying expanded T cells in peripheral blood. Only in-frame clones appear in the TCRdb table, and some are missing; sequencing was by immunoSEQ multiplex PCR. The sample includes about 90,000 clones, 70% to 90% of them seen just once. Sequencing was performed on blood. The receptors come from a person aged 18 to 75 in good health.

The genes are TRBV6-5 and TRBJ2-7; D remains unclear. The V gene's germline CDR1 is MNHEY and CDR2 SVGAGI. The V gene lost 4 bases and the J gene lost 2 bases, with 9 bases spanning the gap. The CDR3 covers 13 residues. CDR3 residues: CASSSRTPYEQYF. CDR3 in DNA: TGTGCCAGCAGTTCTAGGACGCCCTACGAGCAGTACTTC.

The chain carries TRBV25-1 and TRBJ1-2; TRBD1 aligns across 12 bases. Germline V gives CDR1 MGHDK, CDR2 SYGVNS. This CDR3 is 14 amino acids long. The V and J ends lost 6 bases and 7 bases, in that order; junction bases with no gene match: 6. The CDR3 protein is CASRPGQGASGYTF. The CDR3 DNA is TGTGCCAGCAGACCGGGACAGGGGGCGAGTGGCTACACCTTC.

The chain uses TRBV6-1 and TRBJ2-1; a weak D match, TRBD1 (6 bases). The CDR3 contains 19 residues. V lost 1 base, J lost 0 bases, and 19 bases lay in between. Germline CDR1 reads MNHNS; CDR2 reads SASEGT. The CDR3 spells CASSEVGAGAVPSYNEQFF. Here the CDR3 DNA reads TGTGCCAGCAGTGAAGTAGGGGCAGGGGCCGTACCCTCCTACAATGAGCAGTTCTTC.

About this clone: This could be a read error, since a much larger clone is one nucleotide away. The same CDR3 arises from other DNA sequences in this sample as well. This chain uses TRBV30 with TRBJ1-4; tentative D call: TRBD1 (6 bases). Germline-derived CDR1 and CDR2 are GTSNPN and SVGIG (reference sequence). V lost 1 base and J 9 bases, leaving 18 bases between the germline ends. The length of the CDR3 is 15 residues. The CDR3 DNA follows: TGTGCCTGGAGTGAGTCGGACAGAGGCTTGAAAAAACTGTTTTTT. Its translation: CAWSESDRGLKKLFF.

Comments on this clone: Additional DNA sequences in this sample encode the identical CDR3. The V call is TRBV20-1, the J call TRBJ2-5; D ambiguous. This CDR3 contains 10 residues. Germline V gene lookup returns CDR1 DFQATT and CDR2 SNEGSKA (reference sequence). Trimming cost V 6 bases and J 2 bases, with 4 bases left between them. The CDR3 sequence is CSATQETQYF. CDR3 DNA: TGCAGTGCCACACAAGAGACCCAGTACTTC.

The V gene is TRBV11-3, the J gene TRBJ1-1, with D maybe TRBD1 (5 bases). Germline CDR1 and CDR2: SGHNT and YENEEA. The CDR3 totals 14 residues. V gave up 5 bases and J gave up 3 bases, with 13 bases separating them. The CDR3 DNA sequence: TGTGCCAGCAGCAAGGTAGGGGATTACACTGAAGCTTTCTTT. Translation gives CASSKVGDYTEAFF. The whole variable domain, remainder taken from reference TRBV11-3 and TRBJ1-1, is EAGVVQSPRYKIIEKKQPVAFWCNPISGHNTLYWYLQNLGQGPELLIRYENEEAVDDSQLPKDRFSAERLKGVDSTLKIQPAELGDSAVYLCASSKVGDYTEAFFGQGTRLTVV.

This rearrangement joins TRBV29-1 to TRBJ1-3; D possibly corresponds to TRBD1 (6 bases). The germline V and J ends were trimmed by 4 bases and 2 bases, with 6 bases remaining between them. Germline CDR1 SQVTM, CDR2 ANQGSEA. The CDR3 loop spans 12 amino acids. The CDR3 here is CSVGTAGNTIYF. The CDR3 nucleotides read TGCAGCGTTGGGACAGCTGGAAACACCATATATTTT.